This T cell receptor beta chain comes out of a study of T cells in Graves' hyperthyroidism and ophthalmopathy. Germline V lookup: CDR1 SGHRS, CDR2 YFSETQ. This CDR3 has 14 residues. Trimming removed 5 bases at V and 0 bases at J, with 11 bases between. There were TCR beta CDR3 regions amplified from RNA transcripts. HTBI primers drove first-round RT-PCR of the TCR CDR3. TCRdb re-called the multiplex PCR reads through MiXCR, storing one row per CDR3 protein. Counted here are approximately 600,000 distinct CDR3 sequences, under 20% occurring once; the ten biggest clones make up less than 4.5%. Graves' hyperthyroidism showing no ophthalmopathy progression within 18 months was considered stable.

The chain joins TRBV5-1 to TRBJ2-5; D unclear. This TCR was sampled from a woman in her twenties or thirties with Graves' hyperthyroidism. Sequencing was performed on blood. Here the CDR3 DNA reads TGCGCCAGCAGTCGGTCGTTCGACCAAGAGACCCAGTACTTC. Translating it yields CASSRSFDQETQYF. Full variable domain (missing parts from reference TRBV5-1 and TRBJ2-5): KAGVTQTPRYLIKTRGQQVTLSCSPISGHRSVSWYQQTPGQGLQFLFEYFSETQRNKGNFPGRFSGRQFSNSRSEMNVSTLELGDSALYLCASSRSFDQETQYFGPGTRLLVL.